This T cell receptor (beta chain) emerged from a study of early T cells in non-severe SARS-CoV-2 infection. This CDR3 has 13 amino acids. Germline lookup yields CDR1 MNHEY and CDR2 SVGEGT. V was pared by 6 bases and J by 1 base, with 0 bases of the junction left unmatched. Via MiXCR, TCRdb re-called the 5' RACE reads, giving one row per CDR3 protein. The sample lists approximately 110,000 distinct CDR3 sequences, more than 12% occurring once. The V and J genes are TRBV6-2 or TRBV6-3 and TRBJ2-4; 7 nucleotides align to TRBD1. Material: whole blood. The sequence was obtained from an adult who was a healthcare worker with PCR-confirmed SARS-CoV-2 infection or an uninfected control (not recorded which). Here the CDR3 DNA reads TGTGCCAGCAGCAGGGGGGCCAAAAACATTCAGTACTTC. The encoded protein is CASSRGAKNIQYF.